This T cell receptor beta chain was sequenced for a study of blood T cell repertoires in COVID-19. The protocol was immunoSEQ multiplex PCR, while the TCRdb copy is restricted to in-frame clones and leaves out a portion. Here the sample spans 150,000 to 200,000 clones, about 90% being singletons. Trimming removed 4 bases from V and 6 bases from J; junction bases left unmatched: 5. The V gene's germline CDR1 is KGHSH and CDR2 LQKENI. The CDR3 is 15 amino acids. The sequence was obtained from a human donor with acute COVID-19. The donor label of this sample is uncertain. Specimen: PBMCs or T cells enriched from blood (not recorded which). The rearrangement uses TRBV18 and TRBJ2-2; 10 nucleotides agree with TRBD1. Here the CDR3 reads CASSRDRGVAGELFF. The CDR3 region has the DNA TGTGCCAGCTCACGGGACAGGGGAGTCGCCGGGGAGCTGTTTTTT.